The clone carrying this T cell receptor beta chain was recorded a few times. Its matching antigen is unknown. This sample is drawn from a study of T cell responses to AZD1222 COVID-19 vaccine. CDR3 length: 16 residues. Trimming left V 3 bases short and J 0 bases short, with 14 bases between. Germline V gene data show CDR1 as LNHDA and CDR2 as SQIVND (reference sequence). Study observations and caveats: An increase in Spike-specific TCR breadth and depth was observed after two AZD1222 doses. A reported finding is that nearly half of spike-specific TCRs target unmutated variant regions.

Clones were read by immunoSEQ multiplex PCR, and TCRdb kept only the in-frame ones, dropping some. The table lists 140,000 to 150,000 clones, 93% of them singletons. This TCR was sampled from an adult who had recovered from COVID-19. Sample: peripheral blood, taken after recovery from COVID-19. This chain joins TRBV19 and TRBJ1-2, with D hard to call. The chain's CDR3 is CASSIEGKAPNYGYTF. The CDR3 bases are TGTGCCAGTAGTATTGAAGGGAAGGCGCCTAACTATGGCTACACCTTC.